Shown below are 18 T cell receptor beta chains from a single sample sequenced in a study of neurological immune-mediated disorders. One entry per CDR3 protein, called by TCRdb with MiXCR from the 5' RACE reads. The sample carries 65,000 to 90,000 distinct CDR3 sequences, about 9.4% recorded once. Sequenced sample: PBMCs. The receptor set was obtained from a middle-aged man in good health.

This clonotype was counted many times. This chain links TRBV5-1 with TRBJ1-5; D is possibly TRBD1 (6 bases). The germline CDR1 and CDR2 sequences are SGHRS and YFSETQ. The CDR3 consists of 15 residues. Trimming took 0 bases from V and 5 from J, leaving 12 bases between them. The CDR3 protein is CASSLAGEVHQPQHF. As DNA, the CDR3 is TGCGCCAGCAGCTTGGCAGGGGAGGTTCATCAGCCCCAGCATTTT. The entire variable domain, with the rest obtained from reference TRBV5-1 and TRBJ1-5, is as follows: KAGVTQTPRYLIKTRGQQVTLSCSPISGHRSVSWYQQTPGQGLQFLFEYFSETQRNKGNFPGRFSGRQFSNSRSEMNVSTLELGDSALYLCASSLAGEVHQPQHFGDGTRLSIL.

The table lists this clonotype with many counts. The chain combines TRBV5-1 with TRBJ1-1, with D hard to call. The CDR3 has 14 residues. Germline CDR1 reads SGHRS; CDR2 reads YFSETQ. V shed 0 bases and J shed 5 bases, with 11 bases lying between them. CDR3 bases: TGCGCCAGCAGCTTGGATGGCGTTGGGACTGAAGCTTTCTTT. Translation gives CASSLDGVGTEAFF.

This clonotype was counted ten times or more. The CDR3: CATRRRGPTDTQYF. The DNA for the CDR3 is TGTGCCACCCGAAGACGGGGCCCGACAGATACGCAGTATTTT. This chain uses TRBV24-1 with TRBJ2-3, with D possibly called TRBD1 or TRBD2 (5 bases each). This CDR3 comprises 14 residues. Trimming pared 9 bases from V and 3 bases from J, leaving 15 bases between. CDR1 KGHDR and CDR2 SFDVKD come from the germline V gene.

This clonotype has a count of ten or more. The chain joins TRBV6-5 to TRBJ1-1, with D perhaps TRBD1 (6 bases). The CDR3 totals 13 residues. Germline values: CDR1 MNHEY, CDR2 SVGAGI. Trimming cost V 5 bases and J 8 bases, with 15 bases left between them. CDR3 loop: CASSPGQTGEAFF. Written as DNA, the CDR3 is TGTGCCAGCAGTCCCGGACAGACCGGCGAAGCTTTCTTT.

There are many counts of this clonotype. The chain recombines TRBV27 with TRBJ2-4; 8 bases map to TRBD1. Germline CDR1 is MNHEY and CDR2 is SMNVEV (reference sequence). V lost 6 bases to trimming and J lost 12 bases; unmatched junction nucleotides: 7. The CDR3 has 12 amino acids. CDR3 bases: TGTGCCAGCAGCCAGACAGGGGACAATCAGTACTTC. Amino acids: CASSQTGDNQYF.

This clonotype was counted a single time. A read error may be the cause here, since a much bigger clone is one base away. This chain connects TRBV11-2 to TRBJ2-1; D not resolved. The CDR3 totals 11 residues. CDR1 SGHAT and CDR2 FQNNGV come from the germline V gene. The CDR3 sequence is CASSQYNDQFF. CDR3 sequence (DNA): TGTGCCAGCAGCCAATACAATGATCAGTTCTTC.

This clonotype was seen at least ten times. V and J are TRBV16 and TRBJ1-5; D not resolved. The CDR3 consists of 13 residues. Trimming stripped 2 bases from V and 2 bases from J, with 4 bases between. Germline V lookup: CDR1 KGHSY, CDR2 FQNENV. The CDR3 DNA reads TGTGCCAGCAGCCAACTGGGCAATCAGCCCCAGCATTTT. Protein product: CASSQLGNQPQHF. The full variable domain, completed using reference TRBV16 and TRBJ1-5, is GEEVAQTPKHLVRGEGQKAKLYCAPIKGHSYVFWYQQVLKNEFKFLISFQNENVFDETGMPKERFSAKCLPNSPCSLEIQATKLEDSAVYFCASSQLGNQPQHFGDGTRLSIL.

This clonotype was detected only a few times. This chain connects TRBV27 to TRBJ2-7; maybe TRBD2 (6 bases). Germline lookup yields CDR1 MNHEY and CDR2 SMNVEV (reference sequence). The CDR3 totals 11 residues. With 5 bases removed from V and 7 bases from J, the gap between germline ends came to 9 bases. CDR3 in DNA: TGTGCCAGCAGTGCCCGGGGGGAGCAGTACTTC. Translating gives CASSARGEQYF.

This clonotype was recorded at least ten times. The chain has TRBV5-1 and TRBJ2-1; TRBD2 might be the D (6 bases). The CDR3 runs 15 residues. Trimming pared 4 bases from V and 10 bases from J, leaving 21 bases between. Germline loops: CDR1 SGHRS, CDR2 YFSETQ. CDR3 in amino acids: CASSVGLSNPTEQFF. The CDR3 DNA sequence: TGCGCCAGCAGCGTCGGACTATCGAACCCAACAGAGCAGTTCTTC. The full variable domain, with the rest looked up from reference TRBV5-1 and TRBJ2-1, is KAGVTQTPRYLIKTRGQQVTLSCSPISGHRSVSWYQQTPGQGLQFLFEYFSETQRNKGNFPGRFSGRQFSNSRSEMNVSTLELGDSALYLCASSVGLSNPTEQFFGPGTRLTVL.

This clonotype was detected many times. V and J are TRBV28 and TRBJ1-5, with TRBD1 matching 8 bases. V dropped 7 bases and J dropped 5; count of bases not matched to a gene: 7. Germline loops: CDR1 MDHEN, CDR2 SYDVKM. The CDR3 consists of 14 residues. CDR3 DNA sequence: TGTGCCAGCACAGGACAGGGTCCCTATCAGCCCCAGCATTTT. This codes for CASTGQGPYQPQHF.

This rearrangement joins TRBV7-2 to TRBJ1-3; D may be TRBD1 (6 bases). The V end was cut by 1 base, the J end by 10 bases, with 11 bases between. The CDR3 spans 13 residues. Germline lookup yields CDR1 SGHTA and CDR2 FQGNSA. CDR3 coding DNA: TGTGCCAGCAGCTTAGGGGTAGGGGGGACCATATATTTT. This sequence encodes CASSLGVGGTIYF. Based on the CDR3 plus reference TRBV7-2 and TRBJ1-3, the full variable domain is GAGVSQSPSNKVTEKGKDVELRCDPISGHTALYWYRQSLGQGLEFLIYFQGNSAPDKSGLPSDRFSAERTGGSVSTLTIQRTQQEDSAVYLCASSLGVGGTIYFGEGSWLTVV.

By share, this clonotype ranks as medium-sized. The V gene is TRBV5-1, the J gene TRBJ2-1; tentative D call: TRBD1 (6 bases). CDR1 SGHRS and CDR2 YFSETQ come from the germline V gene. This CDR3 comprises 14 residues. Trimming left V 4 bases short and J 3 bases short, with 11 bases between. This chain's CDR3 is CASSPLQGYNEQFF. The CDR3 DNA reads TGCGCCAGCAGCCCCCTACAGGGCTACAATGAGCAGTTCTTC.

This clonotype was seen ten or more times. As DNA, the CDR3 is TGTGCCAGCAGCCAAGAAACAGGGGGCTGGTACGAGCAGTACTTC. Its translation is CASSQETGGWYEQYF. The rearrangement joins TRBV14 to TRBJ2-7; 9 bases map to TRBD1. The J segment lost 4 bases and the V segment lost 0 bases, leaving 4 bases of the junction unmatched. This CDR3 is 15 amino acids long. Germline assignment: CDR1 SGHDN and CDR2 FVKESK.

This clonotype has at least ten counts. The rearrangement links TRBV7-3 to TRBJ2-5; the D is unclear. The CDR3 loop spans 13 amino acids. Germline values: CDR1 SGHTA, CDR2 FQGTGA. Trimming took off 1 base at V and 4 bases at J, with 7 bases between the two ends. CDR3 amino acids: CASSLIPRETQYF. CDR3 bases: TGTGCCAGCAGCTTAATTCCCAGAGAGACCCAGTACTTC.

This clonotype was observed a few times. The rearrangement links TRBV4-2 to TRBJ2-2, with unresolved D. CDR1 is LGHNA, CDR2 YNFKEQ, per germline. Trimming shortened V by 2 bases and J by 1 base, and 5 bases separated the two germline ends. CDR3 size: 14 residues. CDR3 amino acids: CASSQSQNTGELFF. Here the CDR3 DNA reads TGTGCCAGCAGCCAATCCCAGAACACCGGGGAGCTGTTTTTT.

This clonotype was detected ten times or more. The V and J genes are TRBV6-1 and TRBJ1-4; D may be TRBD1 (5 bases). The V end lost 8 bases, the J end lost 2 bases, and 12 bases lay between the germline ends. The germline V gene encodes CDR1 MNHNS and CDR2 SASEGT. The CDR3 totals 14 residues. CDR3 DNA: TGTGCCAGCCATCGGGCAGGGACTAATGAAAAACTGTTTTTT. Encoded protein: CASHRAGTNEKLFF.

This clonotype has at least ten counts. The rearrangement joins TRBV5-1 to TRBJ2-7; 7 positions match TRBD1. This CDR3 comprises 14 residues. Germline values: CDR1 SGHRS, CDR2 YFSETQ. After removal of 4 bases from V and 3 bases from J, the junction contained 7 bases not matched to a gene. In DNA, the CDR3 is TGCGCCAGCAGCCGTGATGGACAGGTCTACGAGCAGTACTTC. Amino acids: CASSRDGQVYEQYF.

This clonotype was recorded at least ten times. The chain is built from TRBV5-1 and TRBJ2-5; 7 bases align to TRBD1. The CDR3 runs 15 residues. V trimming: 4 bases; J trimming: 1 base; junction bases outside the gene matches: 7. The germline V gene encodes CDR1 SGHRS and CDR2 YFSETQ. The CDR3 nucleotides read TGCGCCAGCAGCGGGGGACAGTTTTTCCAAGAGACCCAGTACTTC. Protein sequence: CASSGGQFFQETQYF.